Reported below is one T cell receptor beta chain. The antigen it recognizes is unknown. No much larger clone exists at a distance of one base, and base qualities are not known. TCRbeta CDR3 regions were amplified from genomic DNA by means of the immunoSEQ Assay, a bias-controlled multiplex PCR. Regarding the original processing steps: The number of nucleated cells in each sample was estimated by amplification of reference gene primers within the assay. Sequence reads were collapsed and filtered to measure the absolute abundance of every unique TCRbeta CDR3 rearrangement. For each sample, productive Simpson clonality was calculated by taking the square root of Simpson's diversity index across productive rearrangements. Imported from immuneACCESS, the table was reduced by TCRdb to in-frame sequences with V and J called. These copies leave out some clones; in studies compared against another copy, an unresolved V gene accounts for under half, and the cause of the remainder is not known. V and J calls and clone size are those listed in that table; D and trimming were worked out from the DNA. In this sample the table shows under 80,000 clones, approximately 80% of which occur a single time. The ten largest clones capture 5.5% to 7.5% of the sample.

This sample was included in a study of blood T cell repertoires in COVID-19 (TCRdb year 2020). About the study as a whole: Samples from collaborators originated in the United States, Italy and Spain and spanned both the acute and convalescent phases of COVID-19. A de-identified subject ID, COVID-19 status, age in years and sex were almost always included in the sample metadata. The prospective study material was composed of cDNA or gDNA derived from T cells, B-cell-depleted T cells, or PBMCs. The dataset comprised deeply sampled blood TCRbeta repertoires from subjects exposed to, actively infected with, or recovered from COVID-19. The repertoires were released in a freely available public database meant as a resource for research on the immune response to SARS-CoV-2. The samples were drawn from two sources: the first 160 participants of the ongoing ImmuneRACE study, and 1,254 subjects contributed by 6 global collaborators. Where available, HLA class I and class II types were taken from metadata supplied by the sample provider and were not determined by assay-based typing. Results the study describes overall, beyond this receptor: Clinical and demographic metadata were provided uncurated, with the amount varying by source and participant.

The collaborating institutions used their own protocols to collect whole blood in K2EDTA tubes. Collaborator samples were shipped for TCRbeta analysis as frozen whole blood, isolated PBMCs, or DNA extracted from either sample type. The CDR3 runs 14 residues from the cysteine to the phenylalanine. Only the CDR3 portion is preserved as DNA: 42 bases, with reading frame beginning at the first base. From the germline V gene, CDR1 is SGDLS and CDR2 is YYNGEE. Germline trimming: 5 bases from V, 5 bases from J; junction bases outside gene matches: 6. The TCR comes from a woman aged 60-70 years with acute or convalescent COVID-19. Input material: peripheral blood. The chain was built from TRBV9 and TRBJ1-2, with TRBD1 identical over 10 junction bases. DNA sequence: TGTGCCAGCAGTCTTAGACAGGGGGCATATGGCTACACCTTC. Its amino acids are CASSLRQGAYGYTF.